This entry is about one T cell receptor (beta chain). Clones were sequenced by immunoSEQ multiplex PCR, and TCRdb holds only the in-frame ones, with some missing. The table has around 290,000 clones, roughly nine tenths seen once. The entry originates in a study of blood T cell repertoires in COVID-19. Overall study context: Sources were T cells, B-cell-depleted T cells, or PBMCs; the material itself was cDNA or gDNA.

CDR1 is SEHNR, CDR2 FQNEAQ, per germline (reference sequence). V lost 1 base, J lost 4 bases, and 0 bases stayed unmatched. There are 14 residues in the CDR3. The sequence was collected from a woman under 40 with COVID-19, enrolled during active disease. Specimen: peripheral blood. The chain couples TRBV7-9 to TRBJ2-3; 9 positions agree with TRBD1. The CDR3 loop reads CASSLGTGADTQYF. The CDR3 bases are TGTGCCAGCAGCTTAGGGACAGGGGCAGATACGCAGTATTTT. The full variable domain, its missing parts supplied by reference TRBV7-9 and TRBJ2-3, is DTGVSQNPRHKITKRGQNVTFRCDPISEHNRLYWYRQTLGQGPEFLTYFQNEAQLEKSRLLSDRFSAERPKGSFSTLEIQRTEQGDSAMYLCASSLGTGADTQYFGPGTRLTVL.